This T cell receptor beta chain derives from a study of blood T cell repertoires in COVID-19 (dated by TCRdb to 2020 to 2021). For the study in its entirety: The collaborator samples originated in the United States, Italy and Spain and spanned the acute and convalescent phases of COVID-19. The material from the prospective study consisted of cDNA or gDNA derived from T cells, B-cell-depleted T cells, or PBMCs. Deeply sampled blood TCRbeta repertoires from subjects exposed to, actively infected with, or recovered from COVID-19 were included in the dataset. A freely available public database, intended as a resource for researchers studying the immune response to SARS-CoV-2, is where the repertoires were released. Samples were obtained from the ongoing ImmuneRACE study (first 160 participants) and from 1,254 subjects provided by 6 global collaborators. Sample metadata almost always included a de-identified subject ID, COVID-19 status, age in years and sex. Where HLA class I and class II types were available, the types were taken from metadata supplied by the sample provider, not from assay-based typing.

CDR1 is given as SGHNT and CDR2 as YYREEE, both from the germline V gene (reference sequence). The CDR3 sequence holds 15 residues, the cysteine and phenylalanine included. The retained sequence is limited to the CDR3, 45 bases, with the frame set at the first base. Trimming removed 2 bases from V and 5 bases from J, leaving 17 bases between the germline ends. Concerning this clone: Its binding antigen is unknown. Per-base qualities were not stored, and no clone one base away is much larger.

Summary of the overall study and its limitations: How much clinical and demographic metadata was included differed by source and by participant, and the metadata was provided uncurated.

The immunoSEQ Assay, a bias-controlled multiplex PCR, was used to amplify TCRbeta CDR3 regions from genomic DNA. From the authors' description of their analysis: Nucleated cell counts per sample were estimated from amplification of reference gene primers within the assay. To quantify the absolute abundance of each unique TCRbeta CDR3 rearrangement, sequence reads were collapsed and filtered. For each sample, productive Simpson clonality was calculated by taking the square root of Simpson's diversity index across productive rearrangements. Sourced from immuneACCESS, this table was stored by TCRdb with only in-frame sequences that have V and J called. A share of the clones is absent; for the studies checked, an unresolved V gene accounts for under half, and the remainder has no known explanation. V and J calls and clone size are copied from that table; D and trimming were computed from the DNA. Present in this sample are about 210,000 clones, around 81% of which were seen just once. Clones ranked in the top ten supply about 9.8% of the sample.

Participants in the prospective study were aged about 18 to 95 years, lived in 20 to 30 United States geographic areas, and enrolled through a virtual design. In the prospective study, cohorts were assigned on the basis of participant-reported clinical history obtained from a screening survey and a study questionnaire. In the prospective study, whole blood, serum and a nasopharyngeal or oropharyngeal swab were collected from each participant by mobile phlebotomists. Additional blood draws and questionnaires over an approximately 2-month period could optionally be provided by prospective study participants. Before DNA extraction, blood samples from the prospective study were shipped at room temperature or frozen.

Sequencing input: PBMCs or T cells enriched from blood (not recorded which). This sequence uses TRBV5-4 and TRBJ2-7, and TRBD2 may be the D gene, going by 6 matching bases. The source is a woman between 45 and 65 years old with acute COVID-19. This receptor has the CDR3 CASSFGGRPEDEQYF. The DNA sequence is TGTGCCAGCAGCTTTGGAGGGCGCCCGGAGGACGAGCAGTACTTC. Outside the CDR3, residues come from the reference TRBV5-4 and TRBJ2-7 proteins, so the full variable domain is: ETGVTQSPTHLIKTRGQQVTLRCSSQSGHNTVSWYQQALGQGPQFIFQYYREEENGRGNFPPRFSGLQFPNYSSELNVNALELDDSALYLCASSFGGRPEDEQYFGPGTRLTVT.